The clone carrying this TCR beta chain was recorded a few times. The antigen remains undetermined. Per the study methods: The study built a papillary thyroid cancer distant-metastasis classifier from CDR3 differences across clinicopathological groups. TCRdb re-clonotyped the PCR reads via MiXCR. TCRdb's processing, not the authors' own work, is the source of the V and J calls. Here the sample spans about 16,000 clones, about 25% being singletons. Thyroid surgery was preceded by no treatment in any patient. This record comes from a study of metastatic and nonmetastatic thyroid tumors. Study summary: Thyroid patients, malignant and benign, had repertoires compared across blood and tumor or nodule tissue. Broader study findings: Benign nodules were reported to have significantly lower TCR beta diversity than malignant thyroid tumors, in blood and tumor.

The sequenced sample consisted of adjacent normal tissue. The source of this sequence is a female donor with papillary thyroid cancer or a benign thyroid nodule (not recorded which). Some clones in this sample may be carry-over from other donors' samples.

In nucleotides, the CDR3 is TGTGCCAGCAGTGAAGGGGGAGCCGCCTACGAGCAGTACTTC. Translating it yields CASSEGGAAYEQYF. The chain is built from TRBV2 and TRBJ2-7, with D perhaps TRBD2 (5 bases). From germline, CDR1 is SNHLY and CDR2 FYNNEI. V was pared by 1 base and J by 2 bases, with 9 bases between. The CDR3 covers 14 residues. Together with reference TRBV2 and TRBJ2-7, the CDR3 gives the full variable domain: EPEVTQTPSHQVTQMGQEVILRCVPISNHLYFYWYRQILGQKVEFLVSFYNNEISEKSEIFDDQFSVERPDGSNFTLKIRSTKLEDSAMYFCASSEGGAAYEQYFGPGTRLTVT.